This T cell receptor beta chain was sequenced for a study of T cell clusters in autoimmune cytopenias. Multiplex touch-down PCR amplified TRB using TRB-A and TRB-B pools in one tube. One entry per CDR3 protein, without DNA, is what TCRdb gives after re-calling the multiplex PCR reads. The sample's table shows approximately 11,000 distinct CDR3 sequences. TRB amplification used roughly 250 ng of peripheral blood genomic DNA. Germline V gives CDR1 SGHDN, CDR2 FVKESK. The CDR3 runs 14 residues. Overall study findings and caveats: Active autoimmune hepatitis patients had roughly 3-fold fewer exclusive TRB clusters than healthy donors.

Of note for this clonotype: Its antigen is not known.

This sample also appeared in a second study, on T cell repertoires in aging, cancer and after chemotherapy. Per that study: Loss of evenness, beyond lost richness, contributed to age-related TCR diversity decline in cancer patients. In each cancer cohort, median generation probability increased across chemotherapy, suggesting thymic output rebounded.

This chain connects TRBV14 to TRBJ2-3. Sequences were obtained from peripheral blood. The sequence was obtained from a human donor in good health. The CDR3 here is CASSPLGSTDTQYF.